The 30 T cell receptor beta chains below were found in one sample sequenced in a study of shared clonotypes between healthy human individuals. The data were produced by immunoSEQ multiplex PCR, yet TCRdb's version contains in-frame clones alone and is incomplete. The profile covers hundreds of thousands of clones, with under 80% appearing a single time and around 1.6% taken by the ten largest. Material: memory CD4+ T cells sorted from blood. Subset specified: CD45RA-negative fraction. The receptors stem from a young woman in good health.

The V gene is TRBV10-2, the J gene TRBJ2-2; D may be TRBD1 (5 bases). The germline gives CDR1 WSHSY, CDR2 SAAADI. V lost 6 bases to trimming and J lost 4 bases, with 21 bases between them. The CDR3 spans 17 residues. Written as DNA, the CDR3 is TGCGCCAGCAGGGCAGGGTGGCTTTCCAACGGCACCGGGGAGCTGTTTTTT. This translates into CASRAGWLSNGTGELFF.

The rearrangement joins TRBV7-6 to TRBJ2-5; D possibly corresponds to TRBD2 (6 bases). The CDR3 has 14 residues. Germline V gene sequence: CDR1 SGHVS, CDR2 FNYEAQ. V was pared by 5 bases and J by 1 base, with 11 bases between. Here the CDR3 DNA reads TGTGCCAGCAGCCCCTCGGGACTCCAAGAGACCCAGTACTTC. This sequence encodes CASSPSGLQETQYF.

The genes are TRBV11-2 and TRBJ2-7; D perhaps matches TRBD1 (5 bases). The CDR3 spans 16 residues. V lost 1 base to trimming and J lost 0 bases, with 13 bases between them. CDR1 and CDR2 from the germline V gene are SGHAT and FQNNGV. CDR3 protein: CASSLGRKGSSYEQYF. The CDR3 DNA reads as TGTGCCAGCAGCTTAGGAAGGAAGGGGTCCTCCTACGAGCAGTACTTC.

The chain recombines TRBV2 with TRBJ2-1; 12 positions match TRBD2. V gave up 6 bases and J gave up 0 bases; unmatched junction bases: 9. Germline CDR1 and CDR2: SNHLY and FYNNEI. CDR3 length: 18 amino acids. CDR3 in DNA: TGTGCCAGCAGAGGCGGGACTAGCGGGCGAAACTCCTACAATGAGCAGTTCTTC. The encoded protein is CASRGGTSGRNSYNEQFF.

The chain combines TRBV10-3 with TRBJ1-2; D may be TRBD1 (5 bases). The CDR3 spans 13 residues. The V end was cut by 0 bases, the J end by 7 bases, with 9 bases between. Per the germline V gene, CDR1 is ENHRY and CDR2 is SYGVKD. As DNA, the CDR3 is TGTGCCATCAGTGAGTCCGGGGACCGTGGCTACACCTTC. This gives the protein CAISESGDRGYTF.

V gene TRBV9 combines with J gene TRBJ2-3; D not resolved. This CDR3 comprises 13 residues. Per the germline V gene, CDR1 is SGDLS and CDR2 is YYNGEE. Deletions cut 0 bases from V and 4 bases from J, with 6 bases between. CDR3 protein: CASSVEVADTQYF. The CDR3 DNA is TGTGCCAGCAGCGTAGAGGTGGCAGATACGCAGTATTTT. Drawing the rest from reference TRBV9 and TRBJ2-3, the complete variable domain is DSGVTQTPKHLITATGQRVTLRCSPRSGDLSVYWYQQSLDQGLQFLIQYYNGEERAKGNILERFSAQQFPDLHSELNLSSLELGDSALYFCASSVEVADTQYFGPGTRLTVL.

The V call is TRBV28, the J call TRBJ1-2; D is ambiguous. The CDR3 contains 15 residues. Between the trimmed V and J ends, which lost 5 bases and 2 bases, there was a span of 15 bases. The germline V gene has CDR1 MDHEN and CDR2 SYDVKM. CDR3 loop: CASSVPGHMNYGYTF. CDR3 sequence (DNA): TGTGCCAGCAGTGTTCCGGGCCATATGAACTATGGCTACACCTTC.

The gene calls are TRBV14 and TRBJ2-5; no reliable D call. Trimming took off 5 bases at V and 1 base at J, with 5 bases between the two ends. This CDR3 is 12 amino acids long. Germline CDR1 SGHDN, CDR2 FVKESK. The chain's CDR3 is CASSYFQETQYF. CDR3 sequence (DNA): TGTGCCAGCAGCTACTTCCAAGAGACCCAGTACTTC.

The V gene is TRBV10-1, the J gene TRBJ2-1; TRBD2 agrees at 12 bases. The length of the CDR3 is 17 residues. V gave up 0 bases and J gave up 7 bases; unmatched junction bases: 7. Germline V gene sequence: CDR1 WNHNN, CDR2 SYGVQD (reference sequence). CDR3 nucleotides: TGCGCCAGCAGTGAGTCGTCCCCTAGCGGGAGGGGAAATGAGCAGTTCTTC. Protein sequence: CASSESSPSGRGNEQFF.

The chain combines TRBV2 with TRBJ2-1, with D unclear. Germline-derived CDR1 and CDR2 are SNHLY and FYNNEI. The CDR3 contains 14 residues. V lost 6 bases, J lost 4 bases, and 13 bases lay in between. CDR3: CASRPNQAYNEQFF. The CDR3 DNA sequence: TGTGCCAGCAGACCCAACCAGGCATACAATGAGCAGTTCTTC.

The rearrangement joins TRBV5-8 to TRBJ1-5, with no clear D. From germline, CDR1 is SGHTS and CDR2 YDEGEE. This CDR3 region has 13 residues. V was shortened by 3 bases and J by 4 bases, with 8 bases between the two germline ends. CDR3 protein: CASSSQQNQPQHF. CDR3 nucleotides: TGTGCCAGCAGCTCTCAGCAAAATCAGCCCCAGCATTTT.

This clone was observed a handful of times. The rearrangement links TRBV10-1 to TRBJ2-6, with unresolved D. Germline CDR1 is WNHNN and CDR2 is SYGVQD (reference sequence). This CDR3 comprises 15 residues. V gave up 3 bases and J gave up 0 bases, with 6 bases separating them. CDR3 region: CASSDPVSGANVLTF. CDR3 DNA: TGCGCCAGCAGTGACCCAGTCTCTGGGGCCAACGTCCTGACTTTC.

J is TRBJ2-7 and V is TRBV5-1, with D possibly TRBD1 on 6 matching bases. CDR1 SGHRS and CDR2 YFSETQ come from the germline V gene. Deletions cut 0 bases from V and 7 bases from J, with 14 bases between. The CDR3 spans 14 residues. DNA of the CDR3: TGCGCCAGCAGCTTGGATTGGGGGCTAGGGGAGCAGTACTTC. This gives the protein CASSLDWGLGEQYF.

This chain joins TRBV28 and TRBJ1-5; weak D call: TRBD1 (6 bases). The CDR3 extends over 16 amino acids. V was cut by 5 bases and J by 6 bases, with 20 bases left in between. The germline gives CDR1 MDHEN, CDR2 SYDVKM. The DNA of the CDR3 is TGTGCCAGCAGTACACCCTCTTTCAGGGGTGGTCAGCCCCAGCATTTT. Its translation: CASSTPSFRGGQPQHF.

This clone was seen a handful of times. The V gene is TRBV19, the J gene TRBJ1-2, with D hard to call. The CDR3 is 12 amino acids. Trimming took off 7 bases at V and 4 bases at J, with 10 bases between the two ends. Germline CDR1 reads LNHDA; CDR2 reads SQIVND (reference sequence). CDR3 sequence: CASNWPGYGYTF. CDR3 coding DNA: TGTGCCAGTAATTGGCCCGGCTATGGCTACACCTTC.

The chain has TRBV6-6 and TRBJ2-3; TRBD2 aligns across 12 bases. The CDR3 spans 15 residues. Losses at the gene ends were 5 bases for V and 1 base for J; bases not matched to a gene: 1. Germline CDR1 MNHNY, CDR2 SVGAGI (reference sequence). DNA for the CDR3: TGTGCCAGCAGTAGACTAGCGGGAGGCACAGATACGCAGTATTTT. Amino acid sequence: CASSRLAGGTDTQYF.

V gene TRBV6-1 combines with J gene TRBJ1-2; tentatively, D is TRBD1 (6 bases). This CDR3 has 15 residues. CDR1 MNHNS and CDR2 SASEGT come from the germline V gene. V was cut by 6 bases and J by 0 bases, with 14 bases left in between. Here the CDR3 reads CASRGVSGANYGYTF. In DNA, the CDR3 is TGTGCCAGCAGGGGGGTTTCAGGGGCTAACTATGGCTACACCTTC.

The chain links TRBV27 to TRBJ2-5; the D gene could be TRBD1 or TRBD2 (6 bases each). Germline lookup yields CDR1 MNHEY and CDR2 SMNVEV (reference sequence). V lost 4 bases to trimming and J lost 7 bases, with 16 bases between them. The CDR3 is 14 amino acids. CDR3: CASSSGDILGTQYF. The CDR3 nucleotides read TGTGCCAGCAGTTCGGGGGACATTCTTGGGACCCAGTACTTC.

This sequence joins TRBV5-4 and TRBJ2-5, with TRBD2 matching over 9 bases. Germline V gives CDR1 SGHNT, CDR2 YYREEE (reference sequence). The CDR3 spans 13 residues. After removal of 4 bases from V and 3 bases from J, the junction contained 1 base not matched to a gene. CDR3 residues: CASSIAGEETQYF. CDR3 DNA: TGTGCCAGCAGCATAGCGGGAGAAGAGACCCAGTACTTC. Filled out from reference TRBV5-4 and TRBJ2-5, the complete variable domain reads ETGVTQSPTHLIKTRGQQVTLRCSSQSGHNTVSWYQQALGQGPQFIFQYYREEENGRGNFPPRFSGLQFPNYSSELNVNALELDDSALYLCASSIAGEETQYFGPGTRLLVL.

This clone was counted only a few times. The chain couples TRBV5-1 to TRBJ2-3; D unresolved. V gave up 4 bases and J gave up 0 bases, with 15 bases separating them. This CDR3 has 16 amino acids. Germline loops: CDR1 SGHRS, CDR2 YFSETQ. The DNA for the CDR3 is TGCGCCAGCAGCCTAGAGCGAGGAGCTAGCACAGATACGCAGTATTTT. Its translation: CASSLERGASTDTQYF.

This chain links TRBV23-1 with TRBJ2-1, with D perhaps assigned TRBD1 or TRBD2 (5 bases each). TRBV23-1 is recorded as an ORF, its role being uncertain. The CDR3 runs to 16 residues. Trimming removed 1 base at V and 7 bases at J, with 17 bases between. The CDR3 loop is CASSQYPSLHRNEQFF. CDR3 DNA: TGCGCCAGCAGTCAATACCCTAGCCTACACAGGAATGAGCAGTTCTTC.

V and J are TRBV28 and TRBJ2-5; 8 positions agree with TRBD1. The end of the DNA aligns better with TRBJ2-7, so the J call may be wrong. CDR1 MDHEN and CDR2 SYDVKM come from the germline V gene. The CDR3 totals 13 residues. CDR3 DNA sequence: TGTGCCAGCAGGTCCGGGACAGGCTACGAGCAGTACTTC. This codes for CASRSGTGYEQYF.

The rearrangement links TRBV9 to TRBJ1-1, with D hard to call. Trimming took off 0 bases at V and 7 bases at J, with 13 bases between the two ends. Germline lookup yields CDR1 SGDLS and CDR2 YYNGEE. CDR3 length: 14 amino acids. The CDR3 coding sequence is TGTGCCAGCAGCGTAGGGACGGCTCGCGGTGAAGCTTTCTTT. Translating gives CASSVGTARGEAFF.

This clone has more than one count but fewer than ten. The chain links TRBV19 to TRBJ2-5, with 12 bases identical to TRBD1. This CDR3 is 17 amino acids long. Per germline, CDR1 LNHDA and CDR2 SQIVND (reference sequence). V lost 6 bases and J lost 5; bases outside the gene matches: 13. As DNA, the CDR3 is TGTGCCAGTAGCTCCACCTCGGGGACAGGGGGCTGGGAGACCCAGTACTTC. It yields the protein CASSSTSGTGGWETQYF. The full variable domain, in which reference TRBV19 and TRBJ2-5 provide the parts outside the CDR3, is DGGITQSPKYLFRKEGQNVTLSCEQNLNHDAMYWYRQDPGQGLRLIYYSQIVNDFQKGDIAEGYSVSREKKESFPLTVTSAQKNPTAFYLCASSSTSGTGGWETQYFGPGTRLLVL.

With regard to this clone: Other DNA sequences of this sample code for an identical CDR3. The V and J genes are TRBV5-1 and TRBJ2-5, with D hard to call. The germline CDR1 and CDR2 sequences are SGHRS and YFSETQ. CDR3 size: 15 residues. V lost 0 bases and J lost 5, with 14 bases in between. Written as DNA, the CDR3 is TGCGCCAGCAGCTTGGGCGGAACACGTGGGGAGACCCAGTACTTC. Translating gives CASSLGGTRGETQYF.

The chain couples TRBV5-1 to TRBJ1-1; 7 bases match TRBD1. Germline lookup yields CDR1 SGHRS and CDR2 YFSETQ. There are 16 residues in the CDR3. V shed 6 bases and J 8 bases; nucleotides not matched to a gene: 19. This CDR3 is CASNLAGGAQTPEAFF. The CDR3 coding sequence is TGCGCCAGCAACCTTGCAGGGGGGGCCCAGACTCCCGAAGCTTTCTTT.

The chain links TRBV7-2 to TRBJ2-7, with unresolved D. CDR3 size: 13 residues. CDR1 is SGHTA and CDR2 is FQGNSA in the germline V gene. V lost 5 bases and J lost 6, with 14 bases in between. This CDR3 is CASSPRATSEQYF. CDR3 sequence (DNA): TGTGCCAGCAGCCCCCGGGCCACCTCCGAGCAGTACTTC.

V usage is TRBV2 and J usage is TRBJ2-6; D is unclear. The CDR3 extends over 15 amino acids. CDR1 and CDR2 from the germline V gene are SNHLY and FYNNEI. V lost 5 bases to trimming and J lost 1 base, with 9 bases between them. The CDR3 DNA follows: TGTGCCAGCAGTAAACTGGGGTCTGGGGCCAACGTCCTGACTTTC. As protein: CASSKLGSGANVLTF. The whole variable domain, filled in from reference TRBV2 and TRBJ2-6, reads EPEVTQTPSHQVTQMGQEVILRCVPISNHLYFYWYRQILGQKVEFLVSFYNNEISEKSEIFDDQFSVERPDGSNFTLKIRSTKLEDSAMYFCASSKLGSGANVLTFGAGSRLTVL.

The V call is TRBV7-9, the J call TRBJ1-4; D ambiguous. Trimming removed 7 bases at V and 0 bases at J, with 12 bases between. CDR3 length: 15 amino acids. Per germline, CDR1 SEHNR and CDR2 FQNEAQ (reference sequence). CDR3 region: CASTPGTATNEKLFF. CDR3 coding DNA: TGTGCCAGCACCCCCGGCACAGCAACTAATGAAAAACTGTTTTTT.

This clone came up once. The DNA for the CDR3 is TGCGCCAGCAGTCTGATTCGAATAGACAGGGGAGGAACCGGGGAGCTGTTTTTT. This sequence encodes CASSLIRIDRGGTGELFF. V is TRBV23-1 and J is TRBJ2-2; 8 bases are shared with TRBD1. TRBV23-1 is designated an ORF whose function remains uncertain. The CDR3 consists of 18 residues. The ends lost 4 bases at V and 5 bases at J; junction bases unmatched: 15.